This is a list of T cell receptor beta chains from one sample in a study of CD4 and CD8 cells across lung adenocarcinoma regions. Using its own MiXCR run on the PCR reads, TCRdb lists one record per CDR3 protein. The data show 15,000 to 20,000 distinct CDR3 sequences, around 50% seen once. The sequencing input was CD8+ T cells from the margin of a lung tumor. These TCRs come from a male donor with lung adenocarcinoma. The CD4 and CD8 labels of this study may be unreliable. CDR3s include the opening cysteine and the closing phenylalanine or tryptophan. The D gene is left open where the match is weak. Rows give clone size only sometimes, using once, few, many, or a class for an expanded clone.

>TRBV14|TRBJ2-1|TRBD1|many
TGTGCCAGCAGCCAACTTGGCAGGGGGTACAATGAGCAGTTCTTC
CASSQLGRGYNEQFF
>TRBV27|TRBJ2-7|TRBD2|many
TGTGCCAGTCTCCCAACGCTGGGACTAGCATTCTACGAGCAGTACTTC
CASLPTLGLAFYEQYF
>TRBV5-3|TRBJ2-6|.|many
TGTGCCAGACGCCTGGGCCTCGGTGGGGCCAACGTCCTGACTTTC
CARRLGLGGANVLTF
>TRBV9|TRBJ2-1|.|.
TGTGCCAGCAGCGAGAATTATCATAACAATGAGCAGTTCTTC
CASSENYHNNEQFF
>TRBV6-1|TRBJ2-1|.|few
TGTGCCAGCAGGGAAGCCTCCGGGGGGCTACGTGGCAATGAGCAGTTCTTC
CASREASGGLRGNEQFF
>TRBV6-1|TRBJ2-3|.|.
TGTGCCAGCAGTGAAGGTTTTGTGTTTCAGGGAAGCACAGATACGCAGTATTTT
CASSEGFVFQGSTDTQYF
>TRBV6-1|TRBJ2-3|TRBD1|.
TGTGCCAGCAGGGGAGCCGGGACAGGGGACCGGGATACGCAGTATTTC
CASRGAGTGDRDTQYF
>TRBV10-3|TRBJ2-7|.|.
TGTGCCACCTGTATGGTATTTTGGCAGCGAGGGCATCCCTACGAGCAGTACTTC
CATCMVFWQRGHPYEQYF
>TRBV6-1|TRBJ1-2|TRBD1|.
TGTGCCAGCAGTCCGGGGACAGCCGGGAGGGATGGCTACACCTTC
CASSPGTAGRDGYTF
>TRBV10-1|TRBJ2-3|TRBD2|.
TGCTCCGGGGGGGACGGGGGTTGGGGCACAGATACGCAGTACTTT
CSGGDGGWGTDTQYF
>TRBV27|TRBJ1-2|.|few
TGTGCCAGCAGTTTGCCCCCCGACAGAATCTATGGCTACACCTTC
CASSLPPDRIYGYTF
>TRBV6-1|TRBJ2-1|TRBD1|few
TGTGCCAGCAGTAAAACAGGGGAGTCCTACAATGAGCAGTTCTTC
CASSKTGESYNEQFF
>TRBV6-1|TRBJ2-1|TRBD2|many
TGTGCCAGCAGCTGGACTAGCGGGAGTCGTAATGAGCAGTTCTTC
CASSWTSGSRNEQFF
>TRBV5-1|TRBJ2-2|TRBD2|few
TGCGCCAGCAGCCTGGAGCCATTAGCGGGAGTCTTCGGGGAGCTGTTTTTT
CASSLEPLAGVFGELFF
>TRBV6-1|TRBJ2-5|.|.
TGTGCCTGCGCGGCCCCGACGGGCCGTGACCAAGAGACGCAGTACTTC
CACAAPTGRDQETQYF
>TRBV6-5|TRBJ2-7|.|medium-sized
TGTGCCAGCAGTTACGTTGGGAGCGAGCAGTACTTC
CASSYVGSEQYF
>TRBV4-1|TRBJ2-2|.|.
TGCGCCAGCAGCCCCGGACAGCGAAGGAACACCGGGGAGCTGTTTTTT
CASSPGQRRNTGELFF
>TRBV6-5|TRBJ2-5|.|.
TGTGCCAGCAGTTACGGTGGTTTTGTGACAGAGACGGCCCAGTACTTC
CASSYGGFVTETAQYF
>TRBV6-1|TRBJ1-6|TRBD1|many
TGTGCCAGCAGTGGGCAGCGGACAGGGGCTTCACCCCTCCACTTT
CASSGQRTGASPLHF
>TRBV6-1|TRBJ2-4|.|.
TGTGCCAGCAGTGGGGGGACGGGGCTGTGGGACAAAGATACGCAGTACTTC
CASSGGTGLWDKDTQYF
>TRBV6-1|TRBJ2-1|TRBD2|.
TGTGCCAGTCGACTAGCCGTACTACAGTTCTTC
CASRLAVLQFF
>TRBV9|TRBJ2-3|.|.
TGTGCCAGCAGCAGAGGGGTAGCGGATACGCAGTATTTT
CASSRGVADTQYF
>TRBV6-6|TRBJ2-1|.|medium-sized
TGTGCCAGCACTCGAGGCGGTAGCGGTTCCTACAATGAGCAGTTCTTC
CASTRGGSGSYNEQFF
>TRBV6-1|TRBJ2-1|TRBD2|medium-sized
TGTGCCACAAAGCGGGATCTCTACAATGAGCAGTTCTTC
CATKRDLYNEQFF
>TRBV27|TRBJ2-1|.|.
TGTGCCAGCAGTTCGGACTGGGTGGATGAGCAGTTCTTC
CASSSDWVDEQFF
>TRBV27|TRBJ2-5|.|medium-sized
TGTGCCAGCAGTTTATCCCCGACCGCCCAAGAGACCCAGTACTTC
CASSLSPTAQETQYF
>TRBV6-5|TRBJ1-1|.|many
TGTGCCAGCAGTTACGACCTGGGGAGGGTGGAAGCTTTCTTT
CASSYDLGRVEAFF
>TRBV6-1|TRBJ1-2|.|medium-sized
TGTGCCAGCAGTGAAGCCGGGACTGCCGGCTACACCTTC
CASSEAGTAGYTF
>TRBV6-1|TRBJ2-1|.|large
TGTGCCAGCAGTGATCCGCCCCTGGGACTCAGGTACAATGAGCAGTTCTTC
CASSDPPLGLRYNEQFF
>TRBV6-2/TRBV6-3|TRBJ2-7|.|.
TGTGCCAGCACCCTTACTAGCAGCTACTACGAGCAGTACTTC
CASTLTSSYYEQYF
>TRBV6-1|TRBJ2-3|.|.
TGTGCCAGCAGTGAGGCTGGGGGGGACAATACGCAGTATTTT
CASSEAGGDNTQYF
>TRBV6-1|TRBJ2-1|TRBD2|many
TGTGCCAGCAGTGAATGGCTAGCGGCCTACAATGAGCAGTTCTTC
CASSEWLAAYNEQFF
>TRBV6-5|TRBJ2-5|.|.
TGTGCCAGCAGTTACACTCAAGGGGGGGGGACCCAGTACTTC
CASSYTQGGGTQYF
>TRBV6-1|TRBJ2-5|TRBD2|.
TGTGCCAGCAGTGGTTCTAGCGGGGGGAGTGAGACCCAGTACTTC
CASSGSSGGSETQYF
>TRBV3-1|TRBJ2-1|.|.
TGTGCCAGCAGCCAGGGCTTCACTGAGCAGTTCTTC
CASSQGFTEQFF
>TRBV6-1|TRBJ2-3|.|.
TGTGCCAGCAGGGGAACGCAGGCTGTGGGCACCGATGCGCAGTATTTT
CASRGTQAVGTDAQYF
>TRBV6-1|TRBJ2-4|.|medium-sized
TGTGCCAGCAGTGAATCCAAAAACATTCAGTACTTC
CASSESKNIQYF
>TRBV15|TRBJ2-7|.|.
TGTGCCACCAGCAGGGCGCTAGATAAGTACGAGCAGTACTTC
CATSRALDKYEQYF
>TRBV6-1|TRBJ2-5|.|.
TGTGCCGGCCGCGGGGCCCGAGACGGAGATACCCAGTACTTC
CAGRGARDGDTQYF